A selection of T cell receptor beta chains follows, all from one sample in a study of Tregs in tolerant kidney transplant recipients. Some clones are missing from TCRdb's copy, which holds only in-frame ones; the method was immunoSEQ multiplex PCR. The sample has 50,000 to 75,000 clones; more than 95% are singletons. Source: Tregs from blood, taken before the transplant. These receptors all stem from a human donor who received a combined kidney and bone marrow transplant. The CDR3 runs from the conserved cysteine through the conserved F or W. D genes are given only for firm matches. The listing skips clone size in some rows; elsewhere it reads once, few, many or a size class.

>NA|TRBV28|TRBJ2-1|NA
TGTGCCAGCAGTTTAGCGGGGCGGGAGCAGTTCTTC
CASSLAGREQFF
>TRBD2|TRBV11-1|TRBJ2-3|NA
TGTGCCAGCAGACGGACTAGCGGGGAAACGGGAGATACGCAGTATTTT
CASRRTSGETGDTQYF
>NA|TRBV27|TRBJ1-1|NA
TGTGCCAGCAGTCCCGGACAGCGGGGGCCCCCTGAAGCTTTCTTT
CASSPGQRGPPEAFF
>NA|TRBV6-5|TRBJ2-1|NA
TGTGCCAGCAGGGGTAGCGGAAGAAATGAGCAGTTCTTC
CASRGSGRNEQFF
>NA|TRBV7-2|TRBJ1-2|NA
TGTGCCAGCAGTAACCCAGGGTTATCGGGCGGCTACACCTTC
CASSNPGLSGGYTF
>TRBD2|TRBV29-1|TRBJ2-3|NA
TGCAGCGTTGGGACTAGCGGGGGCGGGAGTTACGGAGATACGCAGTATTTT
CSVGTSGGGSYGDTQYF
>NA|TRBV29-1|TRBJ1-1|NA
TGCAGCGTTGAGTCCAGGTCTGAAGCTTTCTTT
CSVESRSEAFF
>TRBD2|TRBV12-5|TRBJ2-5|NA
TGTGCTAGTGGTTTGGTAATTTCTAGCGGGAGAGGTGAGACCCAGTACTTC
CASGLVISSGRGETQYF
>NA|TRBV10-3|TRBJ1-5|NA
TGTGCCACGTCAGGGGAAGGACAGCCCCAGCATTTT
CATSGEGQPQHF
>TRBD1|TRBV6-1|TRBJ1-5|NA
TGTGCCAGCAGTGAAGGGGACAGGGGAAGCAATCAGCCCCAGCATTTT
CASSEGDRGSNQPQHF
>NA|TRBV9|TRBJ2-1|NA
TGTGCCAGCAGCGTAGGACAGTCTTACAACAATGAGCAGTTCTTC
CASSVGQSYNNEQFF
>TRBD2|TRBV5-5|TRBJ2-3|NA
TGTGCCAGCAGCGAACTAGCGGGAGTTGAAGATACGCAGTATTTT
CASSELAGVEDTQYF
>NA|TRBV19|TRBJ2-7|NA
TGTGCCAGTGCCGCAACCGGGACACGCTCCTACGAGCAGTACTTC
CASAATGTRSYEQYF
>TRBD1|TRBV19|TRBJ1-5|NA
TGTGCCAGTAGTTACCGGGACAGGTATTATCAGCCCCAGCATTTT
CASSYRDRYYQPQHF
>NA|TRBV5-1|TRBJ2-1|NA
TGCGCCAGCAGCTTGATCCTCTCCTACAATGAGCAGTTCTTC
CASSLILSYNEQFF
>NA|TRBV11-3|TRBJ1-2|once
TGTGCCAGCAGGGGAATCGGGGGTGGCTACACCTTC
CASRGIGGGYTF
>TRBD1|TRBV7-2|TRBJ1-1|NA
TGTGCCAGCAGCTTACTGTGGGACAGGGGGCCGAACACTGAAGCTTTCTTT
CASSLLWDRGPNTEAFF
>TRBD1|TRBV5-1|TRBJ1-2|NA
TGCGCCAGCAGCTTGGGACAGGGGCTTAACTATGGCTACACCTTC
CASSLGQGLNYGYTF
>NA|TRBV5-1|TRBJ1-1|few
TGCGCCAGCAGCTTTGTAATGAACACTGAAGCTTTCTTT
CASSFVMNTEAFF